One and the same sample provided the 15 T cell receptor beta chains below, sequenced in a study of glioma-infiltrating T cells. Amplification of TCR alpha and beta CDR3 regions from RNA used iRepertoire nested multiplex PCR. Via MiXCR, TCRdb re-called the multiplex PCR reads, giving one row per CDR3 protein. The repertoire holds 300,000 to 450,000 distinct CDR3 sequences, with less than 50% as singletons. The specimen sequenced was glioma tissue, nonneoplastic brain tissue, or PBMCs (not recorded which). The receptors shown here come from a human donor with low-grade glioma or glioblastoma, undergoing nonglioma brain surgery, or in good health (not recorded which).

To note about this clonotype: Given a much more abundant clone one base away, this may be a read error. The CDR3 loop is CSARTGRSGYTF. The CDR3 DNA sequence: TGCAGTGCTAGGACAGGGAGGTCTGGCTACACCTTC. V gene TRBV20-1 combines with J gene TRBJ1-2, with TRBD1 identical over 7 bases. Germline trimming cut 3 bases from V and 7 bases from J; bases unmatched to any gene: 5. The CDR3 is 12 amino acids. The germline CDR1 and CDR2 sequences are DFQATT and SNEGSKA (reference sequence).

This clonotype was counted only a few times. The V gene is TRBV7-2, the J gene TRBJ1-2, with D maybe TRBD1 (5 bases). V lost 2 bases, J lost 11 bases, and 9 bases lay in between. CDR3 size: 11 residues. From germline, CDR1 is SGHTA and CDR2 FQGNSA. The CDR3 is CASSLHDRYTF. CDR3 DNA sequence: TGTGCCAGCAGCTTACACGACAGATACACCTTC.

The chain couples TRBV5-1 to TRBJ1-2; D may be TRBD1 (5 bases). Germline CDR1 reads SGHRS; CDR2 reads YFSETQ. The CDR3 spans 16 residues. Trimming removed 0 bases from V and 0 bases from J, with 12 bases in between. CDR3 loop: CASSLGRGDPNYGYTF. The CDR3 DNA reads TGCGCCAGCAGCTTGGGGAGAGGGGACCCTAACTATGGCTACACCTTC.

This chain links TRBV9 with TRBJ1-1, with TRBD1 as a possible D gene (5 bases). This CDR3 is 14 amino acids long. Trimming shortened V by 0 bases and J by 7 bases, and 13 bases separated the two germline ends. CDR1 and CDR2 (germline): SGDLS, YYNGEE. The CDR3 DNA is TGTGCCAGCAGCGTAGCTGGGGGATACAATGAAGCTTTCTTT. Protein: CASSVAGGYNEAFF.

V gene TRBV7-2 combines with J gene TRBJ2-7; a weak D match, TRBD2 (7 bases). Deletions cut 5 bases from V and 9 bases from J, with 23 bases between. The CDR3 has 15 residues. The V gene's germline CDR1 is SGHTA and CDR2 FQGNSA. CDR3 nucleotide sequence: TGTGCCAGCAGCCTCGACGGCGGGGGCGCTTTGTGGCAGTACTTC. Protein product: CASSLDGGGALWQYF.

Regarding this clonotype: This may come from a read error, since a much larger clone is one base off. The chain recombines TRBV6-2 or TRBV6-3 with TRBJ2-4; TRBD2 matches 7 bases. Germline assignment: CDR1 MNHEY and CDR2 SVGEGT. The CDR3 extends over 14 amino acids. In nucleotides, the CDR3 is TGTGCCAGCATCGGACTAGGGAGCAAAAACTTTCAGTACTTC. This codes for CASIGLGSKNFQYF.

This chain uses TRBV7-9 with TRBJ1-2; D perhaps matches TRBD1 (5 bases). V was shortened by 2 bases and J by 1 base, with 11 bases between the two germline ends. CDR3 length equals 15 residues. Germline CDR1 SEHNR, CDR2 FQNEAQ (reference sequence). The CDR3 protein is CASSLSGGVNYGYTF. CDR3 coding DNA: TGTGCCAGCAGCTTATCCGGGGGGGTTAACTATGGCTACACCTTC.

In its sample, this clonotype was seen a few times. The chain joins TRBV20-1 to TRBJ2-2; no clear D. Germline V gene lookup returns CDR1 DFQATT and CDR2 SNEGSKA (reference sequence). CDR3 length: 13 amino acids. Between the trimmed V and J ends, which lost 1 base and 1 base, there was a span of 4 bases. The CDR3 DNA reads as TGCAGTGCTAGAGGGGTGAACACCGGGGAGCTGTTTTTT. Its translation is CSARGVNTGELFF.

The chain combines TRBV28 with TRBJ2-1, with D possibly TRBD2 on 7 matching bases. Trimming left V 2 bases short and J 8 bases short, with 19 bases between. The CDR3 is 16 residues long. CDR1 is MDHEN and CDR2 is SYDVKM in the germline V gene. The CDR3 DNA reads as TGTGCCAGCAGTTTAACCACCTCTGGGGGGGCCCATGAGCAGTTCTTC. Translating gives CASSLTTSGGAHEQFF.

The table lists this clonotype with many counts. The CDR3 loop reads CASSFGYGNEQFF. CDR3 bases: TGTGCCAGCAGTTTCGGATATGGCAATGAGCAGTTCTTC. This chain uses TRBV27 with TRBJ2-1; no reliable D call. Germline V gives CDR1 MNHEY, CDR2 SMNVEV (reference sequence). The V gene lost 3 bases and the J gene lost 6 bases, with 9 bases spanning the gap. The CDR3 is 13 residues long.

This clonotype has a handful of counts. The chain recombines TRBV4-2 with TRBJ2-7; D remains unclear. Germline V lookup: CDR1 LGHNA, CDR2 YNFKEQ. There are 14 residues in the CDR3. Deletions cut 0 bases from V and 2 bases from J, with 8 bases between. The CDR3 region is CASSQDRRAYEQYF. The DNA for the CDR3 is TGTGCCAGCAGCCAAGATCGCCGGGCCTACGAGCAGTACTTC.

Note on this clonotype: A read error may account for a junction end that differs from germline. This chain joins TRBV6-5 and TRBJ1-5, with no clear D. Germline assignment: CDR1 MNHEY and CDR2 SVGAGI. The CDR3 extends over 13 amino acids. The CDR3 protein is CVSSDSLGQPQHF. The CDR3 DNA reads TGTGTCAGCAGTGACTCTTTGGGTCAGCCCCAGCATTTT.

This clonotype was picked up a small number of times. CDR3 bases: TGTGCCAGCAGCCCCCCCGGAGCGGGGACTAGCAGGACGCAGTATTTT. Its protein product is CASSPPGAGTSRTQYF. The V and J genes are TRBV7-2 and TRBJ2-3, with TRBD2 identical over 9 bases. V shed 5 bases and J 9 bases; nucleotides not matched to a gene: 15. CDR1 and CDR2 (germline): SGHTA, FQGNSA. The CDR3 extends over 16 amino acids.

Comment on this clonotype: This may arise from a read error, as a much more abundant clone is one base away. The V and J genes are TRBV6-1 and TRBJ1-1, with D hard to call. This CDR3 contains 13 residues. The germline V gene encodes CDR1 MNHNS and CDR2 SASEGT. CDR3 DNA: TGTGCCAGCATTGAAAGCGGGTACACTGAAGCTTTCTTT. Translation gives CASIESGYTEAFF.

Of note for this clonotype: At one of its ends the junction is not consistent with the germline gene, which may arise from a read error. The genes are TRBV25-1 and TRBJ1-1; TRBD1 might be the D (6 bases). CDR1 and CDR2 (germline): MGHDK, SYGVNS. This CDR3 contains 14 residues. The CDR3: CAGSATGWDTEAFF. In nucleotides, the CDR3 is TGTGCCGGCAGTGCGACAGGATGGGACACTGAAGCTTTCTTT.